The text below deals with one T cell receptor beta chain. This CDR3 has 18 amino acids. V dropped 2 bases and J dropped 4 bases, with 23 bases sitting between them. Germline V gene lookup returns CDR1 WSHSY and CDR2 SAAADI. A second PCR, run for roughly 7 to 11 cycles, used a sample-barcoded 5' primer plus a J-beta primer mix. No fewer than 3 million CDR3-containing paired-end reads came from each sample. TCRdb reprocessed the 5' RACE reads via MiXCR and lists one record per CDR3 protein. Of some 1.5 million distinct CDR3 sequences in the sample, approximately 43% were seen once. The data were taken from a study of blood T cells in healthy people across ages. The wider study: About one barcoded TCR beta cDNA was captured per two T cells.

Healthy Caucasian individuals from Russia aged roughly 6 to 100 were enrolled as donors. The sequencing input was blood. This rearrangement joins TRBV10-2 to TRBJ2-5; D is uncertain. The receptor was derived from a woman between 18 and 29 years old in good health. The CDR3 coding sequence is TGCGCCAGCAGTGAGCCTACTAAACTACAATCTATCAGAGAGACCCAGTACTTC. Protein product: CASSEPTKLQSIRETQYF.